The clone carrying this T cell receptor beta chain was observed a single time. Its target is unknown. This sample stems from a study of cytomegalovirus exposure and HLA in healthy donors. The wider study: It was reported in a later analysis that the 90 to 150 validation repertoires used the same platform as the approximately 670 first-cohort repertoires. General study findings and limits: Associated with cytomegalovirus, according to the listing, were 150 to 200 TCR beta chains.

Profiled with immunoSEQ multiplex PCR; TCRdb holds only in-frame clones, not every one. The sample comprises over 110,000 clones, roughly 86% of which are singletons, and more than 1.4% rests with the top ten. Germline values: CDR1 SGHRS, CDR2 YFSETQ. The CDR3 length is 15 residues. V trimming: 0 bases; J trimming: 5 bases; junction bases outside the gene matches: 3. This chain links TRBV5-1 with TRBJ1-1; 11 bases are shared with TRBD1. The receptor was isolated from a woman under 40 in good health and CMV-seronegative. The sequenced sample consisted of PBMCs. As DNA, the CDR3 is TGCGCCAGCAGCTTGGTAGGACAGGGGGCAACTGAAGCTTTCTTT. The encoded protein is CASSLVGQGATEAFF.